What follows describes a single TCR beta chain. As yet, its antigen is unknown. This specimen belongs to a study of identifying expanded T cells in peripheral blood. Study findings and constraints: Across healthy donors, higher total template counts meant significantly greater roughly two-week count variance. Differentially abundant clones: about 1.2 between replicates, about 15 at around 2 weeks, approximately 19 at four.

The germline CDR1 and CDR2 sequences are SGDLS and YYNGEE. Trimming took off 0 bases at V and 4 bases at J, with 14 bases between the two ends. The length of the CDR3 is 15 residues. Only in-frame clones appear in the TCRdb table, and some are missing; sequencing was by immunoSEQ multiplex PCR. Among 50,000 or so clones listed, approximately 89% were seen once. Collection occurred without any documented infections or immune events in donors. The TCR originated in a person aged 18 to 70 in good health. The chain has TRBV9 and TRBJ2-7; either TRBD1 or TRBD2 may fit D (5 bases each). Material for sequencing was blood. CDR3 coding DNA: TGTGCCAGCAGCGTAGCGGGGCGCCCGGGGTACGAGCAGTACTTC. Translating gives CASSVAGRPGYEQYF.